A selection of T cell receptor beta chains follows, all from one sample in a study of spatial heterogeneity in lung cancer. TCRdb independently ran MiXCR on the 5' RACE reads; one entry per CDR3 protein. The sample includes about 41,000 distinct CDR3 sequences, roughly 12% seen only once; the top ten take approximately 40%. The sequencing here drew on PBMCs, taken at surgery. The receptors here all came from a female donor with early-stage non-small cell lung cancer. The CDR3 runs from the conserved cysteine through the conserved F or W. The D gene is left open where the match is weak. Some rows mark clone size as missing; the rest say once, few, many or name a class of expanded clone.

j_call,clone_size,d_call,v_call,cdr3_aa,cdr3_nt
TRBJ2-7,-,TRBD1,TRBV7-9,CASSSNRGNGQYF,TGTGCCAGCTCCTCGAACAGGGGGAATGGACAGTACTTC
TRBJ2-7,-,-,TRBV11-2,CASSLMRSPLSYEQYF,TGTGCCAGCAGCTTGATGAGGTCCCCTCTCTCCTACGAGCAGTACTTC
TRBJ2-4,-,-,TRBV12-5,CASGLGGPGDIQYF,TGTGCTAGTGGTTTGGGCGGGCCCGGGGACATTCAGTACTTC
TRBJ2-6,-,TRBD1,TRBV6-2/TRBV6-3,CASTIQGPGANVLTF,TGTGCCAGCACCATACAGGGGCCTGGGGCCAACGTCCTGACTTTC
TRBJ2-3,-,-,TRBV18,CASSPFTDTQYF,TGTGCCAGCTCACCCTTTACAGATACGCAGTATTTT
TRBJ2-1,-,-,TRBV6-2/TRBV6-3,CASRSRTGKNEQFF,TGTGCCAGCAGATCCCGGACTGGGAAGAATGAGCAGTTCTTC
TRBJ2-7,once,TRBD1,TRBV5-1,CASSPDRAYEQYF,TGCGCCAGCAGCCCGGACAGGGCCTACGAGCAGTACTTC
TRBJ2-1,few,-,TRBV13,CASSLAWGLNEQFF,TGTGCCAGCAGCTTAGCTTGGGGGCTCAATGAGCAGTTCTTC
TRBJ2-1,-,-,TRBV5-1,CASSWEGVSYNEQFF,TGCGCCAGCAGCTGGGAGGGGGTCTCCTACAATGAGCAGTTCTTC
TRBJ2-3,few,-,TRBV6-1,CASRPALGIDTQYF,TGTGCCAGCAGGCCGGCATTGGGAATAGATACGCAGTATTTT
TRBJ2-7,-,TRBD1,TRBV5-1,CASSLADRGEQYF,TGCGCCAGCAGCTTGGCGGACAGGGGCGAGCAGTACTTC
TRBJ1-1,few,-,TRBV2,CARTRTEMNTEAFF,TGTGCCAGAACCAGGACAGAAATGAACACTGAAGCTTTCTTT
TRBJ1-2,-,-,TRBV29-1,CSVDPEWGERDGYTF,TGCAGCGTTGATCCCGAGTGGGGGGAGCGTGATGGCTACACCTTC
TRBJ2-1,-,TRBD2,TRBV12-3/TRBV12-4,CASTPSSSGGEQFF,TGTGCCAGCACACCTTCTTCTAGCGGGGGGGAGCAGTTCTTC
TRBJ2-2,few,TRBD1,TRBV6-5,CASRYRGSGELFF,TGTGCCAGCAGATACAGGGGGTCCGGGGAGCTGTTTTTT
TRBJ2-3,-,-,TRBV3-1,CASSQSGLSTDTQYF,TGTGCCAGCAGCCAATCAGGGTTATCCACAGATACGCAGTATTTT
TRBJ2-6,few,-,TRBV9,CASSETDGVGNVLTF,TGTGCCAGCAGCGAGACTGACGGGGTAGGCAACGTCCTGACTTTC
TRBJ1-5,many,-,TRBV6-1,CASSEGGGTGQPQHF,TGTGCCAGCAGTGAAGGTGGAGGTACCGGTCAGCCCCAGCATTTT
TRBJ2-7,-,-,TRBV6-2/TRBV6-3,CASTPRARVSYEQYF,TGTGCCAGCACCCCCCGGGCCCGGGTGTCCTACGAGCAGTACTTC
TRBJ1-4,-,-,TRBV5-1,CASSLLGGTNEKLFF,TGCGCCAGCAGCCTTTTGGGAGGTACTAATGAAAAACTGTTTTTT
TRBJ2-2,-,TRBD2,TRBV12-3/TRBV12-4,CASIRTSGGALVTGELFF,TGTGCCAGCATCCGGACTAGCGGGGGAGCGTTAGTGACCGGGGAGCTGTTTTTT
TRBJ2-5,few,-,TRBV29-1,CSVDVAGETQYF,TGCAGCGTTGACGTGGCTGGAGAGACCCAGTACTTC
TRBJ2-1,-,-,TRBV5-1,CASSVPRGAVEQFF,TGCGCCAGCAGCGTCCCACGCGGGGCGGTTGAGCAGTTCTTC
TRBJ2-5,few,TRBD2,TRBV7-9,CASSRLAGAETQYF,TGTGCCAGCAGCCGACTAGCGGGGGCTGAGACCCAGTACTTC
TRBJ1-1,-,TRBD1,TRBV19,CASGWTGRIGEAFF,TGTGCCAGCGGATGGACAGGGAGGATCGGTGAAGCTTTCTTT
TRBJ1-2,-,-,TRBV30,CAWSVLSLGYTF,TGTGCCTGGAGTGTACTCTCTTTAGGCTACACCTTC
TRBJ2-3,many,TRBD2,TRBV4-1,CASSHAGGDTQYF,TGCGCCAGCAGCCACGCGGGAGGAGATACGCAGTATTTT
TRBJ2-4,-,-,TRBV6-6,CASSYSASQYF,TGTGCCAGCAGTTACTCTGCTTCTCAGTACTTC
TRBJ2-5,-,-,TRBV25-1,CASRDTGRETQYF,TGTGCCAGTAGGGACACTGGAAGGGAGACCCAGTACTTC
TRBJ2-4,-,-,TRBV28,CASRAAKNIQYF,TGTGCCAGCAGGGCGGCCAAAAACATTCAGTACTTC
TRBJ2-3,many,-,TRBV7-8,CASSLRRGDTDTQYF,TGTGCCAGCAGCTTAAGGCGGGGAGACACAGATACGCAGTATTTT
TRBJ1-1,-,-,TRBV6-2/TRBV6-3,CASAGGGNTEAFF,TGTGCCAGCGCGGGGGGGGGGAACACTGAAGCTTTCTTT
TRBJ2-2,many,-,TRBV12-3/TRBV12-4,CASRGDTGELFF,TGTGCCAGCAGAGGGGACACCGGGGAGCTGTTTTTT
TRBJ2-7,many,TRBD1,TRBV7-2,CASSPPGQGFEQYF,TGTGCCAGCAGCCCCCCGGGACAGGGGTTCGAGCAGTACTTC
TRBJ1-3,few,TRBD1,TRBV5-1,CASSKEDRPSGNTIYF,TGCGCCAGCAGCAAGGAGGACAGGCCCTCTGGAAACACCATATATTTT
TRBJ2-2,few,TRBD1,TRBV7-2,CASSFRRGTGELFF,TGTGCCAGCAGCTTCCGCAGGGGGACCGGGGAGCTGTTTTTT
TRBJ1-2,-,TRBD1,TRBV28,CASSPRGQEFGDTF,TGTGCCAGCAGTCCCAGAGGACAGGAGTTTGGCGACACCTTC
TRBJ1-1,few,TRBD1,TRBV7-2,CASSLPGGTEAFF,TGTGCCAGCAGCCTTCCAGGGGGAACTGAAGCTTTCTTT
TRBJ2-3,few,-,TRBV7-2,CASSLEGRFEDTQYF,TGTGCCAGCAGCTTAGAGGGCAGGTTTGAAGATACGCAGTATTTT
TRBJ2-3,-,TRBD2,TRBV20-1,CSALAPGLASTDTQYF,TGCAGTGCTCTGGCCCCGGGACTAGCTAGCACAGATACGCAGTATTTT
TRBJ1-1,many,-,TRBV29-1,CSSKGGGAEAFF,TGCAGTTCGAAGGGGGGGGGAGCTGAAGCTTTCTTT
TRBJ2-2,-,-,TRBV24-1,CATSDPGGVNTGELFF,TGTGCCACCAGTGATCCAGGCGGGGTAAACACCGGGGAGCTGTTTTTT
TRBJ2-1,-,-,TRBV12-3/TRBV12-4,CASSLAQGSEQFF,TGTGCCAGCAGTTTAGCCCAGGGTAGTGAGCAGTTCTTC
TRBJ2-1,-,TRBD2,TRBV6-2/TRBV6-3,CASSLRLAGGLSYNEQFF,TGTGCCAGCAGCCTACGTCTAGCGGGGGGGCTTAGCTACAATGAGCAGTTCTTC
TRBJ1-1,-,-,TRBV9,CASSVEGMTEAFF,TGTGCCAGCAGCGTAGAGGGGATGACTGAAGCTTTCTTT
TRBJ2-7,-,TRBD2,TRBV28,CASSLWGTSGGARNEQYF,TGTGCCAGCAGTTTGTGGGGGACTAGCGGGGGGGCCCGGAACGAGCAGTACTTC